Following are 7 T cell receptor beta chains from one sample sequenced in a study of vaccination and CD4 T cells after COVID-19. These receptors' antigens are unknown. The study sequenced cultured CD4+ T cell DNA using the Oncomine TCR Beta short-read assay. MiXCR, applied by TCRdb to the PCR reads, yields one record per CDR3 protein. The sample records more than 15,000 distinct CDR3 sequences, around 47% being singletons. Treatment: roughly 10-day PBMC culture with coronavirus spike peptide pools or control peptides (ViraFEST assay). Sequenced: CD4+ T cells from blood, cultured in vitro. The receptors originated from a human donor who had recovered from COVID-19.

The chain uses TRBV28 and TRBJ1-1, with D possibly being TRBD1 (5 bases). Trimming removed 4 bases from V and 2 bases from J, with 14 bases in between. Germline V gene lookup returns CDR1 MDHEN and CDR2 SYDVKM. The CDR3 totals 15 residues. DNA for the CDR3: TGTGCCAGCAGTTCCGGCGGGGGGTATAACACTGAAGCTTTCTTT. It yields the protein CASSSGGGYNTEAFF.

The CDR3 DNA sequence: TGTGCCAGCAGTAAGGGGACAGGGGGCGTTTTCTACGAGCAGTACTTC. Protein sequence: CASSKGTGGVFYEQYF. The chain carries TRBV6-1 and TRBJ2-7; TRBD1 agrees at 12 bases. The CDR3 contains 16 residues. The germline CDR1 and CDR2 sequences are MNHNS and SASEGT. V lost 5 bases and J lost 3; bases outside the gene matches: 8.

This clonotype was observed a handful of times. CDR3 sequence: CSARGEGGTSSYNEQFF. DNA of the CDR3: TGCAGTGCTAGAGGGGAGGGCGGGACGAGCTCCTACAATGAGCAGTTCTTC. The gene calls are TRBV20-1 and TRBJ2-1; 7 nucleotides agree with TRBD2. V lost 1 base to trimming and J lost 0 bases; unmatched junction nucleotides: 9. The germline V gene encodes CDR1 DFQATT and CDR2 SNEGSKA (reference sequence). The length of the CDR3 is 17 residues.

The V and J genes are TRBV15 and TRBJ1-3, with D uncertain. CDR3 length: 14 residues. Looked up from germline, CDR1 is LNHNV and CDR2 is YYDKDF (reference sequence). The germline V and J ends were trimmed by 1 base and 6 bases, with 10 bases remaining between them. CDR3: CATSRGQNLNTIYF. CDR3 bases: TGTGCCACCAGCAGAGGGCAGAACTTAAACACCATATATTTT. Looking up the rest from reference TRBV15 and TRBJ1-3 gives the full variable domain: DAMVIQNPRYQVTQFGKPVTLSCSQTLNHNVMYWYQQKSSQAPKLLFHYYDKDFNNEADTPDNFQSRRPNTSFCFLDIRSPGLGDTAMYLCATSRGQNLNTIYFGEGSWLTVV.

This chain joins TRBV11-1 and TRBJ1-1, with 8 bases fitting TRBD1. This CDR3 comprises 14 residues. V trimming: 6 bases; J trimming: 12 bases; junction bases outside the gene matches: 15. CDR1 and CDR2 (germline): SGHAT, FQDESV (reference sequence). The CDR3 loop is CASRPQDRGGSSFF. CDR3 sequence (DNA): TGTGCCAGCAGGCCACAAGACAGGGGCGGTAGTTCTTTCTTT. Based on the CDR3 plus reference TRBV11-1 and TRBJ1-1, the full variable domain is EAEVAQSPRYKITEKSQAVAFWCDPISGHATLYWYRQILGQGPELLVQFQDESVVDDSQLPKDRFSAERLKGVDSTLKIQPAELGDSAMYLCASRPQDRGGSSFFGQGTRLTVV.

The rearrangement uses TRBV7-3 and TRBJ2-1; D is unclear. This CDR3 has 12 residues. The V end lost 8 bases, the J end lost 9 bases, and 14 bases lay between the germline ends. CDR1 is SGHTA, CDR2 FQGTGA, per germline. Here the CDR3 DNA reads TGTGCCAGCGGAAGCTCCAGTGGTGAGCAGTTCTTC. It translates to CASGSSSGEQFF. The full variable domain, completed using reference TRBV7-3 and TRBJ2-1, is GAGVSQTPSNKVTEKGKYVELRCDPISGHTALYWYRQSLGQGPEFLIYFQGTGAADDSGLPNDRFFAVRPEGSVSTLKIQRTERGDSAVYLCASGSSSGEQFFGPGTRLTVL.

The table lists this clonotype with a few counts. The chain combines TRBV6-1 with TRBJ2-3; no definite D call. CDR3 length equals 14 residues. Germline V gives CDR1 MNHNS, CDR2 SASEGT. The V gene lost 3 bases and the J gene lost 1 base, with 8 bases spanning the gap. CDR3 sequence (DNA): TGTGCCAGCAGTGACGCCCGGGGCACAGATACGCAGTATTTT. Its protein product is CASSDARGTDTQYF.